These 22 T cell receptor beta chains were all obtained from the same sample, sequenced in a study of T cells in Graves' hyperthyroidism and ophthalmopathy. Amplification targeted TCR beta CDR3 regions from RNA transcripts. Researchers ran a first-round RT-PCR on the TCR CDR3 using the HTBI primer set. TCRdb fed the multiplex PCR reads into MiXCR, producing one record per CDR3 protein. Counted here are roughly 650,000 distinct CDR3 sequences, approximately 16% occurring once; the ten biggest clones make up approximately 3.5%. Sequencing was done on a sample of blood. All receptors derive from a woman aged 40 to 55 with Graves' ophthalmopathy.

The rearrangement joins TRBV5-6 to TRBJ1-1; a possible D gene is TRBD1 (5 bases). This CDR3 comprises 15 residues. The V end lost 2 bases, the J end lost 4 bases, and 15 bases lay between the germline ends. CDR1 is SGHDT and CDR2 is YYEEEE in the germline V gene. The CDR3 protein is CASSFTGLRGTEAFF. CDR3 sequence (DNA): TGTGCCAGCAGCTTTACCGGTCTGAGGGGCACTGAAGCTTTCTTT.

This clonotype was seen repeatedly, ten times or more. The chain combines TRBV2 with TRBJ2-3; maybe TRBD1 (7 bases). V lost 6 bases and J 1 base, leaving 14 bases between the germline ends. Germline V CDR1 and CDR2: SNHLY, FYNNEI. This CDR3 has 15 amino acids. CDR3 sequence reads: CASRAQGGRTDTQYF. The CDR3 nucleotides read TGTGCCAGCAGAGCCCAGGGGGGACGCACAGATACGCAGTATTTT. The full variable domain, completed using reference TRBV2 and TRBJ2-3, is EPEVTQTPSHQVTQMGQEVILRCVPISNHLYFYWYRQILGQKVEFLVSFYNNEISEKSEIFDDQFSVERPDGSNFTLKIRSTKLEDSAMYFCASRAQGGRTDTQYFGPGTRLTVL.

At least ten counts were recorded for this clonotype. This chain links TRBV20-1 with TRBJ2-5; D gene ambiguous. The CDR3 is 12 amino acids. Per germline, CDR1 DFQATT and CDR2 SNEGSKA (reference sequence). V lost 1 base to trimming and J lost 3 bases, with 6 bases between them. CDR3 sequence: CSARVPEETQYF. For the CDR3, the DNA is TGCAGTGCTAGAGTTCCTGAAGAGACCCAGTACTTC.

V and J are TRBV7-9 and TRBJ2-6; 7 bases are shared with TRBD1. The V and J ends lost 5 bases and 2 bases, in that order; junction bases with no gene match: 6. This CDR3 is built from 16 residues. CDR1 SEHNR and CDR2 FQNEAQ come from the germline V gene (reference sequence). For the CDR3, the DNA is TGTGCCAGCAGCGTGCTCAGGGGGACTGGGGCCAACGTCCTGACTTTC. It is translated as CASSVLRGTGANVLTF. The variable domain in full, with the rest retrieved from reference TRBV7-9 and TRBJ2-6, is DTGVSQNPRHKITKRGQNVTFRCDPISEHNRLYWYRQTLGQGPEFLTYFQNEAQLEKSRLLSDRFSAERPKGSFSTLEIQRTEQGDSAMYLCASSVLRGTGANVLTFGAGSRLTVL.

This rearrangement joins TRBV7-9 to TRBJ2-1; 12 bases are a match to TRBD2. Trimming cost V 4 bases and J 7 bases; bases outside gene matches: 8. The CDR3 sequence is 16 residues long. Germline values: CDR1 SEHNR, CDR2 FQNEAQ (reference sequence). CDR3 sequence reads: CASSSPGLAGMNEQFF. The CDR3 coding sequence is TGTGCCAGCAGCTCGCCAGGACTAGCGGGAATGAATGAGCAGTTCTTC. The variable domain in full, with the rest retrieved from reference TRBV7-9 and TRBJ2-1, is DTGVSQNPRHKITKRGQNVTFRCDPISEHNRLYWYRQTLGQGPEFLTYFQNEAQLEKSRLLSDRFSAERPKGSFSTLEIQRTEQGDSAMYLCASSSPGLAGMNEQFFGPGTRLTVL.

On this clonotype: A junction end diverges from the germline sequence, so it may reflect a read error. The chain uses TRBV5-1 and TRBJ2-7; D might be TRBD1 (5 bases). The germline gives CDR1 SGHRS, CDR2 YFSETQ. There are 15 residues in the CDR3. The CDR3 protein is CASSPRKAGSYEQYF. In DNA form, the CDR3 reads TGTGCCAGCAGCCCAAGGAAGGCAGGGTCCTACGAGCAGTACTTC. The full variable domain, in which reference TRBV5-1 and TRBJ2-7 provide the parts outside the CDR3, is KAGVTQTPRYLIKTRGQQVTLSCSPISGHRSVSWYQQTPGQGLQFLFEYFSETQRNKGNFPGRFSGRQFSNSRSEMNVSTLELGDSALYLCASSPRKAGSYEQYFGPGTRLTVT.

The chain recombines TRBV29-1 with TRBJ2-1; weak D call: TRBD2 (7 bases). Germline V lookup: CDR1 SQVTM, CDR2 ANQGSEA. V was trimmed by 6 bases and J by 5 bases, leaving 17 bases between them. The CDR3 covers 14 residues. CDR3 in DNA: TGCAGCGTGGGGGGGACATCTTCCGACAATGAGCAGTTCTTC. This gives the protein CSVGGTSSDNEQFF.

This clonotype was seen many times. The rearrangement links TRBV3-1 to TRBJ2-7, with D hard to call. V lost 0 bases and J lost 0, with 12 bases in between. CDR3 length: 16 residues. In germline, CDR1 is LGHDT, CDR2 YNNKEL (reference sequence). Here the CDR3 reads CASSQDPPDTSYEQYF. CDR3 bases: TGTGCCAGCAGCCAAGATCCCCCGGATACCTCCTACGAGCAGTACTTC.

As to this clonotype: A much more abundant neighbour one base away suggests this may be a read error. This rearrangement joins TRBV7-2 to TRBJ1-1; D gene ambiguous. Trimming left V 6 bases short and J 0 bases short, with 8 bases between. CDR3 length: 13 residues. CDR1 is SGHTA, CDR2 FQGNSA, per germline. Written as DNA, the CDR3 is TGTGCCAGCAGGACGGTTGTGAACACTGAAGCTTTCTTT. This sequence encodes CASRTVVNTEAFF.

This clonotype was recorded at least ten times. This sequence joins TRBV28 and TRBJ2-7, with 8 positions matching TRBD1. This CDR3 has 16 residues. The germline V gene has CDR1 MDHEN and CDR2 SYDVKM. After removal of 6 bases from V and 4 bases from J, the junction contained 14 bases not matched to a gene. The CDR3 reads CASSSLGQGTSYEQYF. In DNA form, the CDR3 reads TGTGCCAGCAGCAGCCTCGGACAGGGAACCTCATACGAGCAGTACTTC. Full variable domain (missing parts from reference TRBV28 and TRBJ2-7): DVKVTQSSRYLVKRTGEKVFLECVQDMDHENMFWYRQDPGLGLRLIYFSYDVKMKEKGDIPEGYSVSREKKERFSLILESASTNQTSMYLCASSSLGQGTSYEQYFGPGTRLTVT.

The CDR3 loop is CASTTAFSGANVLTF. DNA of the CDR3: TGTGCCAGCACGACAGCGTTCTCTGGGGCCAACGTCCTGACTTTC. The rearrangement uses TRBV28 and TRBJ2-6; D is perhaps TRBD1 (5 bases). Trimming took 7 bases from V and 0 from J, leaving 10 bases between them. The germline V gene encodes CDR1 MDHEN and CDR2 SYDVKM. The CDR3 extends over 15 amino acids.

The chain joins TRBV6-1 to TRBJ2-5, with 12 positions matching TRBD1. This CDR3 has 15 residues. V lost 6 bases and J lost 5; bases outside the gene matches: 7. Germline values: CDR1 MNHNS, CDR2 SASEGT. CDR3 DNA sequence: TGTGCCAGCAGCAGGGGGACAGGGGGCCTGGAGACCCAGTACTTC. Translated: CASSRGTGGLETQYF.

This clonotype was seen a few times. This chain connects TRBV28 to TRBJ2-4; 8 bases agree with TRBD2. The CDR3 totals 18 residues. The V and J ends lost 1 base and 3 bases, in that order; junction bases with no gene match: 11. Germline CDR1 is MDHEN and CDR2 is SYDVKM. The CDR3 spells CASSLLRTSPAGKNIQYF. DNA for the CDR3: TGTGCCAGCAGTTTATTGAGGACTAGCCCAGCCGGCAAAAACATTCAGTACTTC.

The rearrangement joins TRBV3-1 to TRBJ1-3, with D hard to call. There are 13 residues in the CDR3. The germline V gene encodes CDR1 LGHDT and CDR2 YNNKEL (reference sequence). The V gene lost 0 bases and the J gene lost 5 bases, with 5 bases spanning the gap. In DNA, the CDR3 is TGTGCCAGCAGCCAAGACGAGAGAAACACCATATATTTT. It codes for CASSQDERNTIYF.

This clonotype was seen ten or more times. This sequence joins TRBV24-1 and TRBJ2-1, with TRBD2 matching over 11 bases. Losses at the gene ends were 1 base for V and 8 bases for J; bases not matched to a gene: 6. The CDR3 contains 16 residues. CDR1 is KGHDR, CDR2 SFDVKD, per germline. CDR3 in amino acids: CATSDFQTSGSDEQFF. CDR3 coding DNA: TGTGCCACCAGTGATTTTCAAACTAGCGGGAGCGATGAGCAGTTCTTC.

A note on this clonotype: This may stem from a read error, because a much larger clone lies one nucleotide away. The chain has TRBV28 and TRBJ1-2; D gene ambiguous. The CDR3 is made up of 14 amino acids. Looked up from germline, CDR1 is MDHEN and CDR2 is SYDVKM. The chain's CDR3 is CASGFEDKYYGYTF. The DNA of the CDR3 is TGTGCCAGCGGTTTCGAGGATAAGTATTATGGCTACACCTTC.

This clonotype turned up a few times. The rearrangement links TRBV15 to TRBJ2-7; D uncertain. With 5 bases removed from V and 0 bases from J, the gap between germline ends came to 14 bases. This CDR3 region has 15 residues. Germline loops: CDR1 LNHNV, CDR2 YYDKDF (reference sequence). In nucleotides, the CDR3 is TGTGCCACCAGCGGGTTACAAGGTCCCTCCTACGAGCAGTACTTC. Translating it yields CATSGLQGPSYEQYF.

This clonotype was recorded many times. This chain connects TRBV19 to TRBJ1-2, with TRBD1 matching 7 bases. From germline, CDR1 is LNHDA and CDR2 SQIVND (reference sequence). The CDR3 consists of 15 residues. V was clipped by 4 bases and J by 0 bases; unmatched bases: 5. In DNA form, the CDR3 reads TGTGCCAGTAGTAGCTCCGGGACAGCTAACTATGGCTACACCTTC. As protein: CASSSSGTANYGYTF.

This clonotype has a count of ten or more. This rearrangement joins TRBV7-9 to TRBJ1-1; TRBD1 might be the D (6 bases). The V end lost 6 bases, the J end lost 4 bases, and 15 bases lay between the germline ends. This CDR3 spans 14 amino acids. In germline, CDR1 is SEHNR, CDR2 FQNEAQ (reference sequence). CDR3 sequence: CASRLTGIGTEAFF. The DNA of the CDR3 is TGTGCCAGCAGACTCACAGGGATCGGCACTGAAGCTTTCTTT.

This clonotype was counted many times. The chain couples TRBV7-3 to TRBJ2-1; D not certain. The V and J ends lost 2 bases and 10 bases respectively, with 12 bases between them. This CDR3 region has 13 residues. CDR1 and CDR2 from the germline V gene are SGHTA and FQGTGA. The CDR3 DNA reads TGTGCCAGCAGCTTACTCTCGAACGGGGAGCAGTTCTTC. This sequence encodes CASSLLSNGEQFF.

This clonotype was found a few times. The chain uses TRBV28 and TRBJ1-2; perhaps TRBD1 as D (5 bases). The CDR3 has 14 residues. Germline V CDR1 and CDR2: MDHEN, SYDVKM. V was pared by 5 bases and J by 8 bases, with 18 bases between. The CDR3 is CASSTRDRNRGYTF. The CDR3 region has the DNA TGTGCCAGCAGTACTCGGGACCGGAATAGAGGCTACACCTTC.

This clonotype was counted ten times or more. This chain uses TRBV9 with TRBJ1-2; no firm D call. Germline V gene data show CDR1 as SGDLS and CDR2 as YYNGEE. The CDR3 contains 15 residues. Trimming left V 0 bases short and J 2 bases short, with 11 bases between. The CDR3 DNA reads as TGTGCCAGCAGCGTAGATGGGGTTGTGAACTATGGCTACACCTTC. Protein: CASSVDGVVNYGYTF.